The 21 T cell receptor beta chains below were found in one sample sequenced in a study of cytotoxic CD8 clonotypes in ibrutinib-treated CLL. Some clones are missing from TCRdb's copy, which holds only in-frame ones; the method was immunoSEQ multiplex PCR. This table has 250,000 or so clones, 70% appearing once. The source material was PBMCs, sampled after 24 months of ibrutinib treatment. Every receptor here comes from a human donor with chronic lymphocytic leukemia.

This rearrangement joins TRBV29-1 to TRBJ2-1; tentative D call: TRBD2 (10 bases). The germline V gene encodes CDR1 SQVTM and CDR2 ANQGSEA. Trimming cost V 6 bases and J 4 bases, with 25 bases left between them. The CDR3 is made up of 17 amino acids. The CDR3 nucleotides are TGCAGCGTGCTGGACAGGGGAAAAGCGGGAGGGTACAATGAGCAGTTCTTC. As protein: CSVLDRGKAGGYNEQFF.

This clone has just a few counts. The rearrangement links TRBV28 to TRBJ1-2; a weak D match, TRBD1 (5 bases). The CDR3 contains 13 residues. With 6 bases removed from V and 8 bases from J, the gap between germline ends came to 16 bases. Germline V gene sequence: CDR1 MDHEN, CDR2 SYDVKM. This chain's CDR3 is CASRHPGDRGYTF. The CDR3 nucleotides are TGTGCCAGCAGGCATCCGGGGGATCGGGGCTACACCTTC.

The rearrangement joins TRBV18 to TRBJ2-1; no clear D gene. The CDR3 covers 9 residues. Germline V lookup: CDR1 KGHSH, CDR2 LQKENI. V was trimmed by 4 bases and J by 8 bases, leaving 0 bases between them. The CDR3 DNA reads TGTGCCAGCTCACATGAGCAGTTCTTC. It encodes CASSHEQFF.

The chain links TRBV7-2 to TRBJ2-3, with no clear D. This CDR3 is 13 amino acids long. V was cut by 0 bases and J by 6 bases, with 7 bases left in between. The germline V gene encodes CDR1 SGHTA and CDR2 FQGNSA. The CDR3 loop is CASSLAVKDTQYF. CDR3 nucleotide sequence: TGTGCCAGCAGCTTAGCGGTTAAGGATACGCAGTATTTT.

The genes are TRBV6-5 and TRBJ2-2; TRBD1 is a possible D gene (6 bases). This CDR3 spans 15 amino acids. Looked up from germline, CDR1 is MNHEY and CDR2 is SVGAGI. V gave up 5 bases and J gave up 4 bases, with 14 bases separating them. The CDR3 region has the DNA TGTGCCAGCAGTACAGGACAGCCATCCACCGGGGAGCTGTTTTTT. Residues: CASSTGQPSTGELFF.

This chain connects TRBV6-5 to TRBJ1-4; D is unresolved. Germline V gene sequence: CDR1 MNHEY, CDR2 SVGAGI. V was clipped by 2 bases and J by 0 bases, with 10 bases between them. The CDR3 sequence is 16 residues long. The CDR3 spells CASSYHDGATNEKLFF. The DNA of the CDR3 is TGTGCCAGCAGTTACCACGACGGTGCAACTAATGAAAAACTGTTTTTT.

The chain joins TRBV9 to TRBJ1-4; maybe TRBD1 (6 bases). This CDR3 contains 14 residues. The V end was cut by 2 bases, the J end by 7 bases, with 12 bases between. Germline CDR1 and CDR2: SGDLS and YYNGEE. The CDR3 nucleotides are TGTGCCAGCAGCGTGGAGGGCAGGGGTGAAAAACTGTTTTTT. Encoded protein: CASSVEGRGEKLFF. Supplemented by reference TRBV9 and TRBJ1-4, the full variable domain reads DSGVTQTPKHLITATGQRVTLRCSPRSGDLSVYWYQQSLDQGLQFLIQYYNGEERAKGNILERFSAQQFPDLHSELNLSSLELGDSALYFCASSVEGRGEKLFFGSGTQLSVL.

This clone was observed once. The chain has TRBV7-2 and TRBJ1-1; 7 bases fit TRBD1. CDR3 size: 15 residues. Germline V gives CDR1 SGHTA, CDR2 FQGNSA. The V segment lost 4 bases and the J segment 1 base; nucleotides outside the gene matches: 6. This chain's CDR3 is CASSSRTGENTEAFF. In DNA, the CDR3 is TGTGCCAGCAGCTCCAGAACAGGGGAGAACACTGAAGCTTTCTTT. The full variable domain, completed using reference TRBV7-2 and TRBJ1-1, is GAGVSQSPSNKVTEKGKDVELRCDPISGHTALYWYRQSLGQGLEFLIYFQGNSAPDKSGLPSDRFSAERTGGSVSTLTIQRTQQEDSAVYLCASSSRTGENTEAFFGQGTRLTVV.

The J gene is TRBJ2-1, the V gene TRBV6-6; 11 bases fit TRBD1. This CDR3 is built from 15 residues. The V and J ends lost 3 bases and 7 bases, in that order; junction bases with no gene match: 5. Looked up from germline, CDR1 is MNHNY and CDR2 is SVGAGI (reference sequence). The CDR3 protein is CASSYGTGGENEQFF. The CDR3 DNA reads as TGTGCCAGCAGTTATGGGACAGGGGGAGAGAATGAGCAGTTCTTC.

The V and J genes are TRBV29-1 and TRBJ1-1; the D gene is possibly TRBD1 (5 bases). V dropped 6 bases and J dropped 0 bases, with 8 bases sitting between them. Germline loops: CDR1 SQVTM, CDR2 ANQGSEA. This CDR3 has 12 amino acids. CDR3 bases: TGCAGCGTGTGGGACCTGAACACTGAAGCTTTCTTT. It is translated as CSVWDLNTEAFF.

This clone was seen more than once but under ten times. V and J are TRBV27 and TRBJ2-1, with D perhaps TRBD2 (5 bases). The CDR3 length is 14 residues. Per the germline V gene, CDR1 is MNHEY and CDR2 is SMNVEV (reference sequence). V shed 7 bases and J shed 5 bases, with 15 bases lying between them. The CDR3 here is CASTLGGRDNEQFF. CDR3 DNA sequence: TGTGCCAGCACCCTGGGTGGGCGGGACAATGAGCAGTTCTTC.

The chain combines TRBV9 with TRBJ2-3, with D perhaps TRBD1 (6 bases). Germline values: CDR1 SGDLS, CDR2 YYNGEE. This CDR3 contains 13 residues. Between the trimmed V and J ends, which lost 9 bases and 4 bases, there was a span of 15 bases. The CDR3 reads CAIGQPVADTQYF. The CDR3 coding sequence is TGTGCCATAGGACAGCCGGTGGCAGATACGCAGTATTTT.

The J gene is TRBJ2-7, the V gene TRBV28, with D hard to call. CDR1 is MDHEN, CDR2 SYDVKM, per germline. This CDR3 comprises 15 residues. With 7 bases removed from V and 3 bases from J, the gap between germline ends came to 19 bases. In DNA form, the CDR3 reads TGTGCCAGCAACCCGCCCACGGGTGTTGTCTACGAGCAGTACTTC. Residues: CASNPPTGVVYEQYF.

This clone appeared a single time. The rearrangement joins TRBV5-8 to TRBJ2-5, with TRBD1 identical over 7 bases. This CDR3 is built from 17 residues. Germline lookup yields CDR1 SGHTS and CDR2 YDEGEE. Unmatched junction bases numbered 11, after V lost 0 bases and J lost 3 bases. DNA of the CDR3: TGTGCCAGCAGCTTGGCCGTTAGGACAGGCCTAAAAGAGACCCAGTACTTC. Translating gives CASSLAVRTGLKETQYF.

V and J are TRBV6-5 and TRBJ1-2, with 10 bases aligning to TRBD1. J gave up 5 bases and V 7 bases, and 7 bases lay outside the gene matches. The CDR3 has 14 residues. Germline V gene sequence: CDR1 MNHEY, CDR2 SVGAGI. The CDR3 DNA reads as TGTGCCAGCACTTTGGGGGGACAGGGGTATGGCTACACCTTC. It yields the protein CASTLGGQGYGYTF.

J is TRBJ1-1 and V is TRBV19; 9 nucleotides align to TRBD1. The V gene's germline CDR1 is LNHDA and CDR2 SQIVND (reference sequence). With 5 bases clipped from V and 2 bases from J, the junction kept 6 bases outside the gene matches. This CDR3 is 15 amino acids long. CDR3 in DNA: TGTGCCAGTAGTCCGAGGACAGGGGTTAACACTGAAGCTTTCTTT. Protein product: CASSPRTGVNTEAFF.

The chain joins TRBV6-6 to TRBJ1-2, with a weak D call TRBD1 (5 bases). V was pared by 10 bases and J by 3 bases, with 21 bases between. In germline, CDR1 is MNHNY, CDR2 SVGAGI (reference sequence). CDR3 length equals 15 residues. The CDR3 DNA is TGTGCCATCACCAACCCGGGGGTTGGACACTATGGCTACACCTTC. It is translated as CAITNPGVGHYGYTF.

The chain uses TRBV19 and TRBJ1-5; TRBD1 matches 7 bases. In germline, CDR1 is LNHDA, CDR2 SQIVND (reference sequence). J was trimmed by 2 bases and V by 4 bases; bases with no gene match: 8. This CDR3 is built from 16 residues. CDR3 sequence: CASSTRQGGGNQPQHF. For the CDR3, the DNA is TGTGCCAGTAGTACAAGACAGGGAGGCGGCAATCAGCCCCAGCATTTT. The variable domain in full, with the rest retrieved from reference TRBV19 and TRBJ1-5, is DGGITQSPKYLFRKEGQNVTLSCEQNLNHDAMYWYRQDPGQGLRLIYYSQIVNDFQKGDIAEGYSVSREKKESFPLTVTSAQKNPTAFYLCASSTRQGGGNQPQHFGDGTRLSIL.

This rearrangement joins TRBV15 to TRBJ1-5, with D unclear. Between the trimmed V and J ends, which lost 1 base and 0 bases, there was a span of 4 bases. CDR1 is LNHNV, CDR2 YYDKDF, per germline (reference sequence). The CDR3 sequence is 14 residues long. As DNA, the CDR3 is TGTGCCACCAGCAGAGTCAGTAGCAATCAGCCCCAGCATTTT. This gives the protein CATSRVSSNQPQHF.

V and J are TRBV5-6 and TRBJ2-2; 7 bases are shared with TRBD1. Trimming cost V 8 bases and J 1 base; bases outside gene matches: 5. In germline, CDR1 is SGHDT, CDR2 YYEEEE. The CDR3 has 14 amino acids. The CDR3 spells CASRQGQNTGELFF. CDR3 sequence (DNA): TGTGCCAGTCGACAGGGACAGAACACCGGGGAGCTGTTTTTT.

The chain carries TRBV21-1 and TRBJ2-2; TRBD2 is the table's D call and was not checked against the DNA. TRBV21-1 is termed a pseudogene. This CDR3 spans 14 amino acids. In DNA, the CDR3 is TGTGCCAGTAGACTAGCGGGGGACACCGGGGAGCTGTTTTTT. Protein: CASRLAGDTGELFF.